The 17 T cell receptor beta chains below all came from one sample that was sequenced in a study of shared clonotypes between healthy human individuals. Sequenced by immunoSEQ multiplex PCR; TCRdb stores in-frame clones only, minus some. In the table there are a few million clones, approximately 94% of which are singletons. The sample comprised naive CD4+ T cells sorted from blood. Specified subset: CD45RA+ positively selected. These receptors were collected from a man younger than 35 in good health.

The rearrangement joins TRBV29-1 to TRBJ1-1; D uncertain. Germline V gives CDR1 SQVTM, CDR2 ANQGSEA. V was shortened by 8 bases and J by 0 bases, with 22 bases between the two germline ends. The CDR3 length is 16 residues. CDR3 amino acids: CSSGVGQAVMNTEAFF. CDR3 DNA sequence: TGCAGCTCCGGGGTAGGCCAGGCCGTCATGAACACTGAAGCTTTCTTT.

The CDR3 DNA reads as TGTGCCAGCAGCGATGACACGGGACAGTTCTTC. Translated: CASSDDTGQFF. The J gene is TRBJ2-1, the V gene TRBV5-4, with D possibly matching TRBD2 (5 bases). This CDR3 contains 11 residues. Trimming cost V 4 bases and J 13 bases, with 12 bases left between them. Germline V gene sequence: CDR1 SGHNT, CDR2 YYREEE (reference sequence).

V and J are TRBV5-4 and TRBJ1-2, with unresolved D. CDR1 and CDR2 from the germline V gene are SGHNT and YYREEE (reference sequence). Trimming removed 4 bases at V and 2 bases at J, with 9 bases between. The CDR3 contains 13 residues. The CDR3 bases are TGTGCCAGCAGCGTGAGTTACAACTATGGCTACACCTTC. It is translated as CASSVSYNYGYTF.

The J gene is TRBJ1-1, the V gene TRBV7-8, with D possibly matching TRBD1 (6 bases). Per the germline V gene, CDR1 is SGHVS and CDR2 is FQNEAQ. Trimming took off 3 bases at V and 0 bases at J, with 17 bases between the two ends. This CDR3 is built from 17 residues. CDR3 DNA sequence: TGTGCCAGCAGCTTGCTCGGGGGGCGAGGGATGAACACTGAAGCTTTCTTT. Translation gives CASSLLGGRGMNTEAFF.

The chain carries TRBV7-2 and TRBJ2-1, with TRBD2 matching 9 bases. This CDR3 spans 13 amino acids. Per the germline V gene, CDR1 is SGHTA and CDR2 is FQGNSA. Trimming at V came to 1 base and at J to 16 bases, leaving 8 bases not matched to a gene. The CDR3 here is CASSLGVAGAPFF. CDR3 sequence (DNA): TGTGCCAGCAGCTTAGGGGTAGCGGGAGCGCCCTTCTTC.

The V call is TRBV30, the J call TRBJ2-7; D is possibly TRBD1 (5 bases). V gave up 1 base and J gave up 7 bases, with 11 bases separating them. The CDR3 contains 12 residues. CDR1 and CDR2 (germline): GTSNPN, SVGIG (reference sequence). CDR3 nucleotide sequence: TGTGCCTGGAGTGAAGGGGCACGAGAGCAGTACTTC. Protein sequence: CAWSEGAREQYF.

The V gene is TRBV5-1, the J gene TRBJ2-7; the match to TRBD2 covers 13 bases. V shed 5 bases and J 3 bases; nucleotides not matched to a gene: 5. The germline gives CDR1 SGHRS, CDR2 YFSETQ. The CDR3 has 15 residues. CDR3 protein: CASRLWTSGSYEQYF. CDR3 DNA sequence: TGCGCCAGCAGACTGTGGACTAGCGGGAGCTACGAGCAGTACTTC.

As for this clone: One end of the junction does not line up with germline, which may come from a read error. J is TRBJ1-2 and V is TRBV19; possible D gene TRBD1, 6 bases. Germline V gene lookup returns CDR1 LNHDA and CDR2 SQIVND (reference sequence). There are 15 residues in the CDR3. CDR3 in amino acids: CASSVEGGRRYGYTF. CDR3 sequence (DNA): TGTGCCAGTAGTGTAGAAGGGGGGCGCAGGTATGGCTACACCTTC.

With regard to this clone: At the DNA level, this CDR3 is encoded by other sequences in the same sample as well. J is TRBJ2-1 and V is TRBV6-1; tentatively, D is TRBD1 (6 bases). Trimming took off 2 bases at V and 0 bases at J, with 11 bases between the two ends. This CDR3 has 16 amino acids. Germline loops: CDR1 MNHNS, CDR2 SASEGT. The CDR3 spells CASSERADSSYNEQFF. As DNA, the CDR3 is TGTGCCAGCAGTGAAAGGGCGGACAGCTCCTACAATGAGCAGTTCTTC.

The CDR3 is CASTPPSVGSYEQYF. CDR3 DNA: TGTGCCAGCACCCCACCCTCTGTGGGATCCTACGAGCAGTACTTC. This chain uses TRBV2 with TRBJ2-7, with no clear D. The V end was cut by 7 bases, the J end by 1 base, with 17 bases between. Germline CDR1 SNHLY, CDR2 FYNNEI. The CDR3 covers 15 residues.

The gene calls are TRBV5-6 and TRBJ2-7, with 8 bases fitting TRBD1. Looked up from germline, CDR1 is SGHDT and CDR2 is YYEEEE. CDR3 size: 14 residues. V shed 4 bases, J shed 2 bases, and the junction held 5 bases outside the gene matches. The CDR3 sequence: CASSRGQAAYEQYF. CDR3 nucleotides: TGTGCCAGCAGCCGGGGACAGGCAGCCTACGAGCAGTACTTC. Full variable domain (outside the CDR3, taken from reference TRBV5-6 and TRBJ2-7): DAGVTQSPTHLIKTRGQQVTLRCSPKSGHDTVSWYQQALGQGPQFIFQYYEEEERQRGNFPDRFSGHQFPNYSSELNVNALLLGDSALYLCASSRGQAAYEQYFGPGTRLTVT.

This clone was seen just once. The V call is TRBV5-1, the J call TRBJ1-1; D gene unclear. The CDR3 length is 19 residues. Germline loops: CDR1 SGHRS, CDR2 YFSETQ. Trimming shortened V by 3 bases and J by 1 base, and 25 bases separated the two germline ends. The CDR3 DNA is TGCGCCAGCAGCTCGAATATTGGGAGTTCGACAACATGGAACACTGAAGCTTTCTTT. This sequence encodes CASSSNIGSSTTWNTEAFF.

The rearrangement links TRBV5-1 to TRBJ1-1; TRBD1 is a possible D gene (5 bases). CDR1 is SGHRS and CDR2 is YFSETQ in the germline V gene. V lost 3 bases and J 3 bases, leaving 15 bases between the germline ends. CDR3 length equals 15 residues. CDR3 bases: TGCGCCAGCAGCTATTACGGGACGGGAGACACTGAAGCTTTCTTT. It yields the protein CASSYYGTGDTEAFF.

This clone was recorded only once. The junction does not match germline at one end; this may be a read error. The V gene is TRBV7-7, the J gene TRBJ2-2; no reliable D call. The CDR3 spans 14 residues. Germline loops: CDR1 SSHAT, CDR2 FNYEAQ (reference sequence). Here the CDR3 reads CASSPHYFTGELFF. The CDR3 coding sequence is TGTGCTAGCAGCCCCCATTATTTCACCGGGGAGCTGTTTTTT.

This clone appeared a few times. The genes are TRBV6-1 and TRBJ1-2; D call uncertain. CDR3 length: 13 residues. Germline CDR1 MNHNS, CDR2 SASEGT. V lost 7 bases and J lost 0, with 9 bases in between. CDR3 amino acids: CASTWEANYGYTF. The CDR3 DNA is TGTGCCAGCACATGGGAGGCTAACTATGGCTACACCTTC.

The rearrangement links TRBV5-1 to TRBJ1-1, with a weak D call TRBD1 (5 bases). Germline values: CDR1 SGHRS, CDR2 YFSETQ. Trimming pared 3 bases from V and 3 bases from J, leaving 12 bases between. This CDR3 has 14 amino acids. The CDR3 sequence is CASSSGTAYTEAFF. CDR3 DNA: TGCGCCAGCAGCTCCGGGACGGCATACACTGAAGCTTTCTTT. Variable domain in full (rest from reference TRBV5-1 and TRBJ1-1): KAGVTQTPRYLIKTRGQQVTLSCSPISGHRSVSWYQQTPGQGLQFLFEYFSETQRNKGNFPGRFSGRQFSNSRSEMNVSTLELGDSALYLCASSSGTAYTEAFFGQGTRLTVV.

The chain joins TRBV2 to TRBJ1-2; D is unclear. Trimming stripped 7 bases from V and 2 bases from J, with 11 bases between. Germline V gene sequence: CDR1 SNHLY, CDR2 FYNNEI. The CDR3 length is 13 residues. The CDR3 spells CASMAASNYGYTF. The CDR3 bases are TGTGCCAGCATGGCTGCCTCCAACTATGGCTACACCTTC. The whole variable domain, filled in from reference TRBV2 and TRBJ1-2, reads EPEVTQTPSHQVTQMGQEVILRCVPISNHLYFYWYRQILGQKVEFLVSFYNNEISEKSEIFDDQFSVERPDGSNFTLKIRSTKLEDSAMYFCASMAASNYGYTFGSGTRLTVV.